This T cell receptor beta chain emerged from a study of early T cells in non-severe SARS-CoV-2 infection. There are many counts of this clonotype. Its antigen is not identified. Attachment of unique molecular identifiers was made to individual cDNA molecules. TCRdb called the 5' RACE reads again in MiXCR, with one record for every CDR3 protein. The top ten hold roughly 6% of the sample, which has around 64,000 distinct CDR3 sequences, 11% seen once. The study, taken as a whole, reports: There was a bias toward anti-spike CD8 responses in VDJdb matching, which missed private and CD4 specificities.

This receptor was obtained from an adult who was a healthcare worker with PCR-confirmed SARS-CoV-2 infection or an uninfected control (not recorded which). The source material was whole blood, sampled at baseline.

The CDR3 region has the DNA TGTGCCAGCAAATCCCCGGATAATTCACCCCTCCACTTT. Its protein product is CASKSPDNSPLHF. The V call is TRBV2, the J call TRBJ1-6; D is uncertain. Trimming stripped 7 bases from V and 5 bases from J, with 9 bases between. This CDR3 has 13 residues. Germline CDR1 and CDR2: SNHLY and FYNNEI.